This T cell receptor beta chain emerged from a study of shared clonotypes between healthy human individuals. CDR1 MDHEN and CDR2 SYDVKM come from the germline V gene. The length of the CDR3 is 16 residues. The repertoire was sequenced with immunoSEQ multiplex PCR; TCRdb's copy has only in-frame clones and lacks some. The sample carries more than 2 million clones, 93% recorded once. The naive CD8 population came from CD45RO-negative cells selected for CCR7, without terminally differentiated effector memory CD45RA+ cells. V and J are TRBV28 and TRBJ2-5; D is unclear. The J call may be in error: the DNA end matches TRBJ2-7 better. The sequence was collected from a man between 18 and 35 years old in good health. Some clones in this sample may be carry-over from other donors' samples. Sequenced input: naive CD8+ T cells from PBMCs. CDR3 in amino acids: CASSSATESAPYEQYF. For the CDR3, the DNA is TGTGCCAGCAGTTCCGCTACAGAGAGTGCTCCCTACGAGCAGTACTTC.